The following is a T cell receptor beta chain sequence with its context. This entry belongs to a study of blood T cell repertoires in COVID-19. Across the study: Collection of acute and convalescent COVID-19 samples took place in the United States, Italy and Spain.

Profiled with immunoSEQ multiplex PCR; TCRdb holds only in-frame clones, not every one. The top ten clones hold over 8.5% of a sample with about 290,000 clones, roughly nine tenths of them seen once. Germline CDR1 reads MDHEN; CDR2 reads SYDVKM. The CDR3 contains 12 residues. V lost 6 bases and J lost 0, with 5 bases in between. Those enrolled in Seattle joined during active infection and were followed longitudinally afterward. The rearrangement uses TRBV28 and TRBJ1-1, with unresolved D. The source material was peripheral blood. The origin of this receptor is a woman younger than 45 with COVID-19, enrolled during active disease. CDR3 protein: CASRFLNTEAFF. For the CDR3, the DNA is TGTGCCAGCAGATTCTTGAACACTGAAGCTTTCTTT.